A single sample is the source of the 27 T cell receptor beta chains below, sequenced in a study of blood T cell repertoires in COVID-19. The data were produced by immunoSEQ multiplex PCR, yet TCRdb's version contains in-frame clones alone and is incomplete. The data contain about 150,000 clones, around 86% of them singletons. Material: peripheral blood. The origin of the receptors is a woman in her sixties with active or convalescent COVID-19.

The chain joins TRBV5-6 to TRBJ2-5, with 10 nucleotides matching TRBD1. V gave up 2 bases and J gave up 5 bases; unmatched junction bases: 3. Germline V gene lookup returns CDR1 SGHDT and CDR2 YYEEEE. The CDR3 has 14 amino acids. CDR3 amino acids: CASSFGTGVETQYF. DNA for the CDR3: TGTGCCAGCAGCTTTGGGACAGGGGTGGAGACCCAGTACTTC.

The chain is built from TRBV19 and TRBJ2-7; possibly TRBD1 for D (5 bases). This CDR3 has 15 amino acids. Germline CDR1 reads LNHDA; CDR2 reads SQIVND (reference sequence). Trimming took off 5 bases at V and 5 bases at J, with 19 bases between the two ends. The CDR3 nucleotides are TGTGCCAGTAGTCTCGAGACAGATCTCCACGACGAGCAGTACGTC. It codes for CASSLETDLHDEQYV.

The chain combines TRBV7-2 with TRBJ2-1; 14 bases agree with TRBD2. Germline V CDR1 and CDR2: SGHTA, FQGNSA. This CDR3 is 17 amino acids long. V gave up 5 bases and J gave up 7 bases; unmatched junction bases: 10. This CDR3 is CASSVDRLAGGLNEQFF. DNA for the CDR3: TGTGCCAGCAGCGTCGACCGACTAGCGGGAGGGCTGAATGAGCAGTTCTTC. Combining the CDR3 with reference TRBV7-2 and TRBJ2-1 gives the whole variable domain GAGVSQSPSNKVTEKGKDVELRCDPISGHTALYWYRQSLGQGLEFLIYFQGNSAPDKSGLPSDRFSAERTGGSVSTLTIQRTQQEDSAVYLCASSVDRLAGGLNEQFFGPGTRLTVL.

This clone was picked up a small number of times. This chain uses TRBV7-2 with TRBJ2-7; tentatively, D is TRBD2 (6 bases). Trimming shortened V by 5 bases and J by 3 bases, and 17 bases separated the two germline ends. The CDR3 is made up of 15 amino acids. Germline V gives CDR1 SGHTA, CDR2 FQGNSA. CDR3 loop: CASSPRERLGYEQYF. In DNA, the CDR3 is TGTGCCAGCAGCCCCCGGGAGCGGCTGGGCTACGAGCAGTACTTC. The full variable domain, in which reference TRBV7-2 and TRBJ2-7 provide the parts outside the CDR3, is GAGVSQSPSNKVTEKGKDVELRCDPISGHTALYWYRQSLGQGLEFLIYFQGNSAPDKSGLPSDRFSAERTGGSVSTLTIQRTQQEDSAVYLCASSPRERLGYEQYFGPGTRLTVT.

The chain couples TRBV28 to TRBJ1-5; 7 positions agree with TRBD1. Germline V gene sequence: CDR1 MDHEN, CDR2 SYDVKM. There are 16 residues in the CDR3. Trimming took 0 bases from V and 6 from J; bases not matched to a gene: 8. The CDR3 DNA reads as TGTGCCAGCAGTTTATGGAGAGGGGGCGCGGGTCAGCCCCAGCATTTT. Amino acids: CASSLWRGGAGQPQHF.

The chain is built from TRBV6-2 or TRBV6-3 and TRBJ1-5; D ambiguous. V lost 7 bases and J lost 2, with 9 bases in between. The CDR3 has 13 amino acids. Germline V gene lookup returns CDR1 MNHEY and CDR2 SVGEGT. CDR3 loop: CASTPHGNQPQHF. CDR3 nucleotide sequence: TGTGCCAGCACCCCACACGGCAATCAGCCCCAGCATTTT.

V gene TRBV5-1 combines with J gene TRBJ2-7; 12 bases map to TRBD2. The CDR3 length is 16 residues. The V segment lost 5 bases and the J segment 7 bases; nucleotides outside the gene matches: 13. Germline V CDR1 and CDR2: SGHRS, YFSETQ. The CDR3 region is CASSWGLAGGQEEQYF. In DNA, the CDR3 is TGCGCCAGCAGTTGGGGCCTAGCGGGAGGGCAGGAAGAGCAGTACTTC.

The rearrangement uses TRBV9 and TRBJ1-6; D remains ambiguous. Trimming removed 2 bases from V and 0 bases from J, with 6 bases in between. CDR3 length: 15 residues. The V gene's germline CDR1 is SGDLS and CDR2 YYNGEE. The CDR3, as DNA: TGTGCCAGCAGCGTCGGGTCCTCCTATAATTCACCCCTCCACTTT. The encoded protein is CASSVGSSYNSPLHF.

The rearrangement links TRBV5-1 to TRBJ2-1; 9 bases match TRBD2. The V and J ends lost 0 bases and 6 bases, in that order; junction bases with no gene match: 1. CDR3 length: 14 amino acids. The germline gives CDR1 SGHRS, CDR2 YFSETQ. CDR3 in amino acids: CASSLVAGANEQFF. The CDR3 DNA follows: TGCGCCAGCAGCTTGGTAGCGGGAGCCAATGAGCAGTTCTTC.

The genes are TRBV6-5 and TRBJ1-5, with a tentative D call TRBD1 (6 bases). The CDR3 has 15 amino acids. The germline V gene encodes CDR1 MNHEY and CDR2 SVGAGI. Between the trimmed V and J ends, which lost 6 bases and 5 bases, there was a span of 17 bases. CDR3 sequence reads: CASSGTLGAYQPQHF. DNA of the CDR3: TGTGCCAGCAGCGGGACACTGGGGGCGTATCAGCCCCAGCATTTT.

The V call is TRBV6-2 or TRBV6-3, the J call TRBJ2-1, with 14 bases aligning to TRBD2. CDR3 size: 17 residues. V shed 0 bases and J 10 bases; nucleotides not matched to a gene: 8. Germline V CDR1 and CDR2: MNHEY, SVGEGT. In DNA, the CDR3 is TGTGCCAGCAGTTACTCGACGGGACTAGCGGGAGCTGGAGAGCAGTTCTTC. Its protein is CASSYSTGLAGAGEQFF.

This chain links TRBV7-7 with TRBJ2-1; D is possibly TRBD1 (6 bases). CDR3 size: 15 residues. Germline V gene data show CDR1 as SSHAT and CDR2 as FNYEAQ (reference sequence). Trimming pared 3 bases from V and 4 bases from J, leaving 13 bases between. The CDR3: CASSLSQGSYNEQFF. DNA of the CDR3: TGTGCCAGCAGCTTGTCCCAGGGGTCTTACAATGAGCAGTTCTTC.

V usage is TRBV28 and J usage is TRBJ1-1; D is unclear. From germline, CDR1 is MDHEN and CDR2 SYDVKM. The CDR3 totals 12 residues. V lost 3 bases to trimming and J lost 1 base, with 3 bases between them. CDR3 loop: CASSFWNTEAFF. CDR3 nucleotides: TGTGCCAGCAGTTTCTGGAACACTGAAGCTTTCTTT.

The chain employs TRBV5-8 and TRBJ2-5, with 7 bases fitting TRBD2. The CDR3 covers 15 residues. Losses at the gene ends were 1 base for V and 5 bases for J; bases not matched to a gene: 8. The V gene's germline CDR1 is SGHTS and CDR2 YDEGEE. This CDR3 reads CASSLWSGGSETQYF. As DNA, the CDR3 is TGTGCCAGCAGCTTGTGGTCGGGGGGTTCCGAGACCCAGTACTTC.

The rearrangement joins TRBV5-4 to TRBJ2-5, with 7 bases matching TRBD1. The CDR3 runs to 13 residues. The germline V gene has CDR1 SGHNT and CDR2 YYREEE (reference sequence). Losses at the gene ends were 5 bases for V and 2 bases for J; bases not matched to a gene: 3. CDR3 loop: CASRTGRQETQYF. CDR3 in DNA: TGTGCCAGCAGGACAGGGCGTCAAGAGACCCAGTACTTC.

The V gene is TRBV27, the J gene TRBJ1-6; 9 bases map to TRBD1. The V and J ends lost 5 bases and 7 bases, in that order; junction bases with no gene match: 6. Per germline, CDR1 MNHEY and CDR2 SMNVEV (reference sequence). The CDR3 contains 15 residues. The CDR3, as DNA: TGTGCCAGCAGTCTAGGGGGACAGGGAAATTCACCCCTCCACTTT. As protein: CASSLGGQGNSPLHF.

The J gene is TRBJ2-7, the V gene TRBV5-8; TRBD1 is a possible D gene (5 bases). The CDR3 runs to 13 residues. The ends were cut back, 4 bases at V and 6 bases at J, with 14 bases in the middle. Germline-derived CDR1 and CDR2 are SGHTS and YDEGEE. CDR3 sequence (DNA): TGTGCCAGCAGCATACCAGGGTGGGGCGAGCAGTACGTC. It translates to CASSIPGWGEQYV.

This sequence joins TRBV5-8 and TRBJ1-5; D call uncertain. V shed 4 bases and J shed 5 bases, with 4 bases lying between them. Germline loops: CDR1 SGHTS, CDR2 YDEGEE. The CDR3 length is 11 residues. CDR3 bases: TGTGCCAGCAGCCTAGATCAGCCCCAGCATTTT. Translation gives CASSLDQPQHF.

The rearrangement joins TRBV24-1 to TRBJ1-3, with D maybe TRBD1 (5 bases). From germline, CDR1 is KGHDR and CDR2 SFDVKD. The CDR3 loop spans 16 amino acids. Trimming cost V 5 bases and J 2 bases, with 15 bases left between them. The CDR3 spells CATSAGGERAGNTIYF. CDR3 bases: TGTGCCACCAGTGCGGGGGGAGAGAGGGCTGGAAACACCATATATTTT.

The V gene is TRBV28, the J gene TRBJ1-5; D unresolved. Trimming removed 2 bases at V and 0 bases at J, with 8 bases between. Germline V lookup: CDR1 MDHEN, CDR2 SYDVKM. The CDR3 covers 15 residues. CDR3 bases: TGTGCCAGCAGTTTACCTATTTATAGCAATCAGCCCCAGCATTTT. As protein: CASSLPIYSNQPQHF.

DNA of the CDR3: TGTGCCAGCTCACCGAACTCGCGGGAGTCGGGGACCCAGTACTTC. Translation gives CASSPNSRESGTQYF. The V call is TRBV18, the J call TRBJ2-5; 7 bases fit TRBD2. Germline-derived CDR1 and CDR2 are KGHSH and LQKENI. Trimming removed 3 bases from V and 7 bases from J; junction bases left unmatched: 11. The CDR3 totals 15 residues.

This clone was detected a few times. This rearrangement joins TRBV6-1 to TRBJ2-5; D perhaps matches TRBD2 (6 bases). The germline gives CDR1 MNHNS, CDR2 SASEGT. The CDR3 sequence is 17 residues long. The ends were cut back, 4 bases at V and 2 bases at J, with 20 bases in the middle. In nucleotides, the CDR3 is TGTGCCAGCAGTGGTGGGTGGATTTTGGCGGGACAAGAGACCCAGTACTTC. Protein sequence: CASSGGWILAGQETQYF.

The chain is built from TRBV19 and TRBJ2-4; TRBD2 agrees at 11 bases. This CDR3 comprises 16 residues. Germline V gives CDR1 LNHDA, CDR2 SQIVND (reference sequence). J gave up 3 bases and V 3 bases, and 4 bases lay outside the gene matches. In DNA form, the CDR3 reads TGTGCCAGTAGTATGACTAGCGGGATTGTCAAAAACATTCAGTACTTC. It yields the protein CASSMTSGIVKNIQYF.

The gene calls are TRBV3-1 (or the pseudogene TRBV3-2) and TRBJ1-6; tentative D call: TRBD1 (6 bases). V lost 3 bases and J 7 bases, leaving 28 bases between the germline ends. The CDR3 loop spans 20 amino acids. Looked up from germline, CDR1 is LGHDT and CDR2 is YNNKEL (reference sequence). CDR3 DNA sequence: TGTGCCAGCAGCCATGCTCGGGGGGGCCCATACCTCCCTCTGAATTCACCCCTCCACTTT. Amino acid sequence: CASSHARGGPYLPLNSPLHF.

This chain uses TRBV29-1 with TRBJ1-1; 7 nucleotides line up with TRBD1. Germline V gene lookup returns CDR1 SQVTM and CDR2 ANQGSEA. Trimming at V came to 7 bases and at J to 4 bases, leaving 6 bases not matched to a gene. The CDR3 extends over 12 amino acids. As DNA, the CDR3 is TGCAGCGCCACACAGGGGAGCACTGAAGCTTTCTTT. Protein: CSATQGSTEAFF.

The chain uses TRBV7-3 and TRBJ1-1; the match to TRBD1 covers 9 bases. The J segment lost 5 bases and the V segment lost 4 bases, leaving 5 bases of the junction unmatched. The germline V gene has CDR1 SGHTA and CDR2 FQGTGA. The CDR3 contains 14 residues. CDR3 nucleotide sequence: TGTGCCAGCAGCTCCACACAGGGGGCGACTGAAGCTTTCTTT. It is translated as CASSSTQGATEAFF.

Only a few counts were recorded for this clone. The chain has TRBV5-1 and TRBJ1-2; 7 bases map to TRBD1. This CDR3 spans 16 amino acids. The germline V gene has CDR1 SGHRS and CDR2 YFSETQ. J lost 0 bases, V lost 1 base, and 6 bases had no gene match. The CDR3 DNA follows: TGCGCCAGCAGCTTGACGCCTCAGGGGGCTAACTATGGCTACACCTTC. This gives the protein CASSLTPQGANYGYTF.